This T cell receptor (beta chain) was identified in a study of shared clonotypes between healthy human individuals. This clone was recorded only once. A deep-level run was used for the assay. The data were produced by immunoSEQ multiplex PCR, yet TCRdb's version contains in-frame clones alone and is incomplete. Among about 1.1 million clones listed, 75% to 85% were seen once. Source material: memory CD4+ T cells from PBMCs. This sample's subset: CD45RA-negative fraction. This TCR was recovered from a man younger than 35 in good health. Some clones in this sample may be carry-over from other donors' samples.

The CDR3 reads CASSLAGGPVETQYF. In nucleotides, the CDR3 is TGTGCCAGCAGTCTAGCGGGAGGGCCAGTAGAGACCCAGTACTTC. The J gene is TRBJ2-5, the V gene TRBV2; 12 bases line up with TRBD2. The V segment lost 5 bases and the J segment 4 bases; nucleotides outside the gene matches: 5. Germline V lookup: CDR1 SNHLY, CDR2 FYNNEI. The length of the CDR3 is 15 residues.